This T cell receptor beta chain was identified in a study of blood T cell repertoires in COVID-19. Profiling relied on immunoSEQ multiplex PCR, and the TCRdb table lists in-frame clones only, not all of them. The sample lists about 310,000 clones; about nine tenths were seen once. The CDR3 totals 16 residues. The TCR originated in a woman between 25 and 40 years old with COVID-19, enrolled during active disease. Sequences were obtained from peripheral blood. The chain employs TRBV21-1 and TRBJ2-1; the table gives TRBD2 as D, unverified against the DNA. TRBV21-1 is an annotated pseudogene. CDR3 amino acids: CASSIPGLAGVHEQFF. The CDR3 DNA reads TGTGCCAGCAGCATCCCGGGACTAGCGGGAGTTCATGAGCAGTTCTTC.